This T cell receptor (beta chain) was profiled in a study of blood T cell repertoires in COVID-19. Study overall: T cells, B-cell-depleted T cells, or PBMCs supplied cDNA or gDNA.

Germline V gene sequence: CDR1 LNHDA, CDR2 SQIVND (reference sequence). Trimming cost V 6 bases and J 0 bases, with 14 bases left between them. This CDR3 region has 15 residues. Under the authors' procedure: The authors estimated nucleated cell counts from reference gene primer amplification. Sequenced by immunoSEQ multiplex PCR; TCRdb stores in-frame clones only, minus some. The DNA gave D and trimming, while V, J and clone size come from that table. The sample holds about 60,000 clones, approximately 86% seen once. The sequenced sample was peripheral blood. This TCR came from a man aged 55 to 70 with acute or convalescent COVID-19. This chain connects TRBV19 to TRBJ2-5; the D gene is possibly TRBD2 (5 bases). The CDR3 spells CASSEGYTDQETQYF. CDR3 bases: TGTGCCAGTAGCGAGGGATACACCGACCAAGAGACCCAGTACTTC. The whole variable domain, filled in from reference TRBV19 and TRBJ2-5, reads DGGITQSPKYLFRKEGQNVTLSCEQNLNHDAMYWYRQDPGQGLRLIYYSQIVNDFQKGDIAEGYSVSREKKESFPLTVTSAQKNPTAFYLCASSEGYTDQETQYFGPGTRLLVL.